What follows are 9 T cell receptor beta chains derived from one specimen sequenced in a study of T cell repertoires in cytomegalovirus infection. TCRdb used MiXCR to reprocess the reads, holding one entry per CDR3 protein. Of approximately 400,000 distinct CDR3 sequences in the sample, approximately 31% are singletons; the top ten hold roughly an eighth. The sample consisted of PBMCs. The receptor source for this set is a human donor in good health (CMV status not recorded). Some clones in this sample may be carry-over from other donors' samples.

The chain uses TRBV9 and TRBJ2-5; 7 positions match TRBD2. The CDR3 consists of 16 residues. V gave up 4 bases and J gave up 2 bases; unmatched junction bases: 11. The V gene's germline CDR1 is SGDLS and CDR2 YYNGEE. The CDR3 is CASSSPRGREQETQYF. In DNA, the CDR3 is TGTGCCAGCAGCTCTCCCCGCGGGAGAGAACAAGAGACCCAGTACTTC.

This clonotype was observed at least ten times. The J gene is TRBJ1-1, the V gene TRBV7-6; possibly TRBD1 for D (6 bases). This CDR3 contains 15 residues. CDR1 SGHVS and CDR2 FNYEAQ come from the germline V gene. Trimming took off 5 bases at V and 4 bases at J, with 17 bases between the two ends. The CDR3 coding sequence is TGTGCCAGCAGCCCAGAGGCAGGGGTGCGCACTGAAGCTTTCTTT. This sequence encodes CASSPEAGVRTEAFF.

This clonotype was seen more than once but under ten times. This chain links TRBV18 with TRBJ2-7; D not certain. CDR3 length: 14 residues. Germline V gene sequence: CDR1 KGHSH, CDR2 LQKENI. V lost 1 base and J lost 1, with 8 bases in between. CDR3 amino acids: CASSPRTESYEQYF. The CDR3 coding sequence is TGTGCCAGCTCACCACGGACGGAGTCCTACGAGCAGTACTTC.

This clonotype has more than one count but fewer than ten. V and J are TRBV27 and TRBJ1-2, with D possibly matching TRBD1 (5 bases). V lost 10 bases to trimming and J lost 2 bases, with 11 bases between them. The CDR3 length is 12 residues. CDR1 and CDR2 (germline): MNHEY, SMNVEV (reference sequence). The CDR3 DNA reads as TGTGCCACCCGACGGGGCAACTATGGCTACACCTTC. Translated: CATRRGNYGYTF.

This sequence joins TRBV7-2 and TRBJ1-6, with D maybe TRBD1 (5 bases). Trimming took off 2 bases at V and 0 bases at J, with 14 bases between the two ends. Germline V gives CDR1 SGHTA, CDR2 FQGNSA. The CDR3 length is 18 residues. Written as DNA, the CDR3 is TGTGCCAGCAGCTTATGGGGGATCCTAAGCTCCTATAATTCACCCCTCCACTTT. Amino acid sequence: CASSLWGILSSYNSPLHF.

This clonotype was seen many times. V is TRBV7-8 and J is TRBJ2-1; D is ambiguous. The CDR3 covers 14 residues. Germline V gene sequence: CDR1 SGHVS, CDR2 FQNEAQ. With 1 base removed from V and 7 bases from J, the gap between germline ends came to 11 bases. CDR3 bases: TGTGCCAGCAGCTTAGAAGGCACCTCGAATGAGCAGTTCTTC. Its translation is CASSLEGTSNEQFF.

This clonotype was seen more than once but under ten times. The chain links TRBV10-1 to TRBJ2-7; 7 nucleotides align to TRBD1. This CDR3 has 15 residues. CDR1 and CDR2 (germline): WNHNN, SYGVQD (reference sequence). Unmatched junction bases numbered 12, after V lost 6 bases and J lost 4 bases. Here the CDR3 DNA reads TGCGCCAGCAGCCCCACAGGGGACACGGGATACGAGCAGTACTTC. The encoded protein is CASSPTGDTGYEQYF.

The J gene is TRBJ2-1, the V gene TRBV5-6; D is unclear. Germline loops: CDR1 SGHDT, CDR2 YYEEEE. The CDR3 is 13 residues long. Trimming pared 4 bases from V and 4 bases from J, leaving 9 bases between. The CDR3 protein is CASSRTEYNEQFF. In DNA form, the CDR3 reads TGTGCCAGCAGCCGTACCGAATACAATGAGCAGTTCTTC.

Concerning this clonotype itself: Its ends do not fully match the called genes, so a read error is possible. The rearrangement joins TRBV7-9 to TRBJ1-6; D is ambiguous. This CDR3 region has 16 residues. CDR1 SEHNR and CDR2 FQNEAQ come from the germline V gene (reference sequence). CDR3 in amino acids: CASSYHTRGNYSPHHF. The CDR3 DNA reads as TGTGCCAGCAGCTACCACACCCGCGGAAATTATTCACCCCACCACTTT.